The rows below give T cell receptor beta chains drawn from one sample of a study of T cell responses to AZD1222 COVID-19 vaccine. The method was immunoSEQ multiplex PCR; TCRdb's version includes in-frame clones alone and lacks a portion of them. This sample has about 35,000 clones, with approximately 86% found just once. Specimen: peripheral blood, collected on day 0 of AZD1222 vaccination. All receptors come from an adult in good health. Each CDR3 is given with its conserved first and last residue. D genes are given only for firm matches. Size is omitted from some rows. Given values are once, few, many or a class for expanded clones.

clone_size: -
v_call: TRBV7-2
d_call: -
j_call: TRBJ1-1
cdr3_aa: CASSLAWENTEAFF
cdr3_nt: TGTGCCAGCAGCTTAGCGTGGGAAAACACTGAAGCTTTCTTT

clone_size: -
v_call: TRBV19
d_call: -
j_call: TRBJ1-4
cdr3_aa: CASSNVQGTNEKLFF
cdr3_nt: TGTGCCAGTAGTAACGTTCAGGGTACCAATGAAAAACTGTTTTTT

clone_size: -
v_call: TRBV5-1
d_call: -
j_call: TRBJ2-7
cdr3_aa: CASSLIGGSYEQYF
cdr3_nt: TGCGCCAGCAGCTTGATAGGTGGCTCCTACGAGCAGTACTTC

clone_size: -
v_call: TRBV6-5
d_call: -
j_call: TRBJ1-1
cdr3_aa: CASSYLGGTEAFF
cdr3_nt: TGTGCCAGCAGTTACCTAGGGGGCACTGAAGCTTTCTTT

clone_size: once
v_call: TRBV12-3/TRBV12-4
d_call: -
j_call: TRBJ2-3
cdr3_aa: CASAIPDTQYF
cdr3_nt: TGTGCCAGCGCGATCCCAGATACGCAGTATTTT

clone_size: -
v_call: TRBV19
d_call: -
j_call: TRBJ2-7
cdr3_aa: CASSIMTRGEQYF
cdr3_nt: TGTGCCAGTAGTATAATGACCCGGGGCGAGCAGTACTTC

clone_size: -
v_call: TRBV2
d_call: -
j_call: TRBJ1-1
cdr3_aa: CASSLEGGTEAFF
cdr3_nt: TGTGCCAGCAGTTTGGAGGGCGGCACTGAAGCTTTCTTT

clone_size: -
v_call: TRBV12-5
d_call: TRBD2
j_call: TRBJ2-1
cdr3_aa: CASASAGGPGNEQFF
cdr3_nt: TGTGCTAGTGCGTCTGCGGGAGGGCCAGGGAATGAGCAGTTCTTC

clone_size: -
v_call: TRBV7-9
d_call: -
j_call: TRBJ2-5
cdr3_aa: CASSLASSETQYF
cdr3_nt: TGTGCCAGCAGCTTAGCGAGTAGTGAGACCCAGTACTTC

clone_size: -
v_call: TRBV3-1/TRBV3-2
d_call: -
j_call: TRBJ2-4
cdr3_aa: CASSQVGSGAGVKNIQYF
cdr3_nt: TGTGCCAGCAGCCAAGTCGGGTCGGGGGCAGGAGTCAAAAACATTCAGTACTTC

clone_size: -
v_call: TRBV5-4
d_call: -
j_call: TRBJ1-1
cdr3_aa: CASSLTSNTEAFF
cdr3_nt: TGTGCCAGCAGCTTAACCTCGAACACTGAAGCTTTCTTT

clone_size: -
v_call: TRBV7-2
d_call: -
j_call: TRBJ1-2
cdr3_aa: CASSLGPDSNYGYTF
cdr3_nt: TGTGCCAGCAGCTTAGGGCCGGACAGCAACTATGGCTACACCTTC

clone_size: -
v_call: TRBV28
d_call: -
j_call: TRBJ1-2
cdr3_aa: CASSSYTTSGRFEYGYTF
cdr3_nt: TGTGCCAGCAGTTCGTACACTACCTCGGGGCGATTCGAATATGGCTACACCTTC

clone_size: -
v_call: TRBV30
d_call: -
j_call: TRBJ1-5
cdr3_aa: CAWSHRTSFSGSNQPQHF
cdr3_nt: TGTGCCTGGAGTCACCGGACATCGTTTTCGGGTAGCAATCAGCCCCAGCATTTT

clone_size: -
v_call: TRBV6-1
d_call: TRBD2
j_call: TRBJ2-3
cdr3_aa: CASSGMDGMGGSDVDTQYF
cdr3_nt: TGTGCCAGCAGTGGGATGGACGGTATGGGAGGGAGTGATGTGGATACGCAGTATTTT

clone_size: -
v_call: TRBV6-5
d_call: TRBD1
j_call: TRBJ2-1
cdr3_aa: CASSLGRDRGPFF
cdr3_nt: TGTGCCAGCAGTCTAGGCCGGGACAGGGGACCGTTCTTC

clone_size: -
v_call: TRBV11-2
d_call: -
j_call: TRBJ1-2
cdr3_aa: CASSLALDRINYGYTF
cdr3_nt: TGTGCCAGCAGCTTGGCGCTGGACCGGATTAACTATGGCTACACCTTC

clone_size: -
v_call: TRBV25-1
d_call: -
j_call: TRBJ2-5
cdr3_aa: CASSEPGTLKETQYF
cdr3_nt: TGTGCCAGCAGTGAGCCCGGGACACTAAAAGAGACCCAGTACTTC

clone_size: -
v_call: TRBV6-4
d_call: -
j_call: TRBJ2-3
cdr3_aa: CASSAGGGTDTQYF
cdr3_nt: TGTGCCAGCAGTGCGGGGGGCGGCACAGATACGCAGTATTTT

clone_size: -
v_call: TRBV10-3
d_call: TRBD1
j_call: TRBJ1-3
cdr3_aa: CAISESAQGYTIYF
cdr3_nt: TGTGCCATCAGTGAGTCGGCACAGGGGTACACCATATATTTT

clone_size: -
v_call: TRBV5-4
d_call: TRBD2
j_call: TRBJ2-3
cdr3_aa: CASSPTSGRGSTQYF
cdr3_nt: TGTGCCAGCAGCCCGACTAGCGGGAGGGGAAGTACGCAGTATTTT

clone_size: few
v_call: TRBV24-1
d_call: -
j_call: TRBJ2-1
cdr3_aa: CATSAAGRNEQFF
cdr3_nt: TGTGCCACCAGTGCCGCGGGGCGTAATGAGCAGTTCTTC

clone_size: once
v_call: TRBV12-3/TRBV12-4
d_call: -
j_call: TRBJ2-3
cdr3_aa: CASGTSQNTQYF
cdr3_nt: TGTGCCAGCGGAACAAGTCAGAATACGCAGTATTTT

clone_size: -
v_call: TRBV27
d_call: -
j_call: TRBJ2-4
cdr3_aa: CASSDFGGNIQYF
cdr3_nt: TGTGCCAGCAGCGATTTCGGGGGCAACATTCAGTACTTC

clone_size: once
v_call: TRBV12-3/TRBV12-4
d_call: -
j_call: TRBJ2-1
cdr3_aa: CATQRGNEQFF
cdr3_nt: TGTGCCACCCAAAGGGGGAATGAGCAGTTCTTC

clone_size: -
v_call: TRBV12-5
d_call: -
j_call: TRBJ1-2
cdr3_aa: CASGLGEGHHGYTF
cdr3_nt: TGTGCTAGTGGTCTGGGGGAGGGGCACCATGGCTACACCTTC

clone_size: -
v_call: TRBV20-1
d_call: -
j_call: TRBJ2-1
cdr3_aa: CSASYPPGPGNEQFF
cdr3_nt: TGCAGTGCCAGTTACCCTCCGGGCCCGGGGAATGAGCAGTTCTTC

clone_size: -
v_call: TRBV5-5
d_call: -
j_call: TRBJ1-4
cdr3_aa: CASSPGTLNEKLFF
cdr3_nt: TGTGCCAGCAGCCCTGGGACACTTAATGAAAAACTGTTTTTT

clone_size: -
v_call: TRBV5-8
d_call: -
j_call: TRBJ1-4
cdr3_aa: CASSRQLLNEKLFF
cdr3_nt: TGTGCCAGCAGCCGGCAGCTGCTTAATGAAAAACTGTTTTTT

clone_size: -
v_call: TRBV24-1
d_call: TRBD1
j_call: TRBJ2-1
cdr3_aa: CATSDLHRQGALYVNEQFF
cdr3_nt: TGTGCCACCAGTGATTTGCACCGACAGGGGGCTTTGTACGTTAATGAGCAGTTCTTC

clone_size: -
v_call: TRBV6-5
d_call: TRBD2
j_call: TRBJ2-2
cdr3_aa: CASSYSTSGTVGELFF
cdr3_nt: TGTGCCAGCAGTTACTCGACTAGCGGGACGGTCGGGGAGCTGTTTTTT

clone_size: -
v_call: TRBV2
d_call: TRBD1
j_call: TRBJ1-6
cdr3_aa: CASSEADRDNSPLHF
cdr3_nt: TGTGCCAGCAGTGAAGCGGACAGGGATAATTCACCCCTCCACTTT

clone_size: -
v_call: TRBV5-6
d_call: -
j_call: TRBJ2-4
cdr3_aa: CASSLRLAKNIQYF
cdr3_nt: TGTGCCAGCAGCCTACGGTTAGCCAAAAACATTCAGTACTTC

clone_size: once
v_call: TRBV27
d_call: -
j_call: TRBJ2-2
cdr3_aa: CASEGDNYTGELFF
cdr3_nt: TGTGCCAGTGAGGGGGATAATTACACCGGGGAGCTGTTTTTT

clone_size: -
v_call: TRBV2
d_call: TRBD1
j_call: TRBJ2-1
cdr3_aa: CASRTGGPLGEQFF
cdr3_nt: TGTGCCAGCAGGACAGGGGGCCCTTTAGGTGAGCAGTTCTTC

clone_size: once
v_call: TRBV19
d_call: TRBD1
j_call: TRBJ1-5
cdr3_aa: CASSPVTGNSNQPQHF
cdr3_nt: TGTGCCAGTAGTCCCGTGACAGGGAATAGCAATCAGCCCCAGCATTTT

clone_size: -
v_call: TRBV19
d_call: -
j_call: TRBJ2-1
cdr3_aa: CASSISTDSYNEQFF
cdr3_nt: TGTGCCAGTAGTATCTCGACAGACAGCTACAATGAGCAGTTCTTC

clone_size: -
v_call: TRBV5-1
d_call: -
j_call: TRBJ2-7
cdr3_aa: CASSPGPGPYEQYF
cdr3_nt: TGCGCCAGCAGCCCTGGTCCCGGTCCCTACGAGCAGTACTTC

clone_size: -
v_call: TRBV6-2/TRBV6-3
d_call: -
j_call: TRBJ1-5
cdr3_aa: CASSAGGQPQHF
cdr3_nt: TGTGCCAGCAGTGCGGGGGGACAGCCCCAGCATTTT

clone_size: -
v_call: TRBV29-1
d_call: TRBD2
j_call: TRBJ2-3
cdr3_aa: CSVRTSGKSDTQYF
cdr3_nt: TGCAGCGTTCGGACTAGCGGGAAGTCAGATACGCAGTATTTT

clone_size: -
v_call: TRBV28
d_call: TRBD2
j_call: TRBJ2-7
cdr3_aa: CASTSSDLAGQSSYEQYF
cdr3_nt: TGTGCCAGCACCTCCTCGGATCTAGCGGGCCAGAGCTCCTACGAGCAGTACTTC

clone_size: -
v_call: TRBV19
d_call: TRBD1
j_call: TRBJ2-6
cdr3_aa: CASSPRTGNPTGANVLTF
cdr3_nt: TGTGCCAGTAGTCCGAGGACAGGGAACCCCACTGGGGCCAACGTCCTGACTTTC

clone_size: -
v_call: TRBV10-3
d_call: -
j_call: TRBJ1-2
cdr3_aa: CAISPGQVRGYTF
cdr3_nt: TGTGCCATCAGCCCGGGACAAGTTAGGGGCTACACCTTC

clone_size: few
v_call: TRBV11-2
d_call: TRBD1
j_call: TRBJ1-2
cdr3_aa: CASSLDRTGDGYTF
cdr3_nt: TGTGCCAGCAGCTTAGACCGGACAGGGGATGGCTACACCTTC

clone_size: -
v_call: TRBV28
d_call: -
j_call: TRBJ2-4
cdr3_aa: CASRGVTGKNIQYF
cdr3_nt: TGTGCCAGCAGGGGGGTAACGGGGAAAAACATTCAGTACTTC